Shown below are 28 T cell receptor beta chains from a single sample sequenced in a study of human T cells and chemical hapten exposure. Sample time point: patch test 2, 6 weeks after DPC sensitization. Treatment given: therapeutic diphenylcyclopropenone sensitization with weekly scalp DPC. TCRdb independently ran MiXCR on the RACE reads; one entry per CDR3 protein. The sample holds 73,000 or so distinct CDR3 sequences, around 8.8% seen once. The starting material was whole blood, obtained in connection with sensitization to the hapten diphenylcyclopropenone (DPC). The receptors were sampled from a woman in her fifties or sixties with alopecia areata. Some clones in this sample may be carry-over from other donors' samples.

CDR3 nucleotides: TGTGCCAGCAGTTCCGGGGTGGGCAATCAGCCCCAGCATTTT. Its protein is CASSSGVGNQPQHF. The chain joins TRBV27 to TRBJ1-5; D not certain. The CDR3 loop spans 14 amino acids. The V end was cut by 4 bases, the J end by 2 bases, with 9 bases between. Germline CDR1 is MNHEY and CDR2 is SMNVEV (reference sequence).

The chain joins TRBV7-9 to TRBJ2-7; possibly TRBD1 for D (5 bases). In germline, CDR1 is SEHNR, CDR2 FQNEAQ (reference sequence). The V end lost 3 bases, the J end lost 2 bases, and 8 bases lay between the germline ends. This CDR3 comprises 13 residues. The CDR3 loop reads CASSFTGAYEQYF. CDR3 DNA sequence: TGTGCCAGCAGCTTTACAGGTGCCTACGAGCAGTACTTC.

This clonotype was counted ten times or more. The rearrangement links TRBV20-1 to TRBJ2-1; possibly TRBD2 for D (6 bases). CDR1 and CDR2 from the germline V gene are DFQATT and SNEGSKA (reference sequence). V was cut by 4 bases and J by 4 bases, with 14 bases left in between. This CDR3 spans 14 amino acids. The CDR3 sequence: CSAILAGKYNEQFF. In nucleotides, the CDR3 is TGCAGTGCTATACTGGCGGGAAAATACAATGAGCAGTTCTTC.

The J gene is TRBJ2-3, the V gene TRBV5-1; D unresolved. The length of the CDR3 is 14 residues. V was clipped by 0 bases and J by 6 bases, with 11 bases between them. Germline values: CDR1 SGHRS, CDR2 YFSETQ. CDR3 bases: TGCGCCAGCAGCTTGGAGACTGTAGGTGATACGCAGTATTTT. It codes for CASSLETVGDTQYF.

This clonotype was recorded at least ten times. This chain's CDR3 is CASIAAYNEQFF. The CDR3 bases are TGTGCCAGCATAGCGGCCTACAATGAGCAGTTCTTC. The genes are TRBV28 and TRBJ2-1; D is perhaps TRBD2 (6 bases). The CDR3 extends over 12 amino acids. Trimming cost V 7 bases and J 2 bases, with 6 bases left between them. Germline lookup yields CDR1 MDHEN and CDR2 SYDVKM.

This clonotype was counted ten times or more. The V and J genes are TRBV29-1 and TRBJ2-1; maybe TRBD2 (6 bases). The CDR3 consists of 10 residues. Germline V gene sequence: CDR1 SQVTM, CDR2 ANQGSEA. With 8 bases removed from V and 10 bases from J, the gap between germline ends came to 12 bases. In DNA form, the CDR3 reads TGCAGCTCCCTCGGGGGAGAGCAGTTCTTC. It specifies CSSLGGEQFF.

CDR3 coding DNA: TGCAGTGCTAGTGTTAGCGGGGGGCCCGGGGAGCTGTTTTTT. Protein: CSASVSGGPGELFF. The V and J genes are TRBV20-1 and TRBJ2-2; TRBD2 agrees at 10 bases. The CDR3 loop spans 14 amino acids. The junction had 4 bases not matched to a gene; V was cut back by 3 bases and J by 6 bases. CDR1 DFQATT and CDR2 SNEGSKA come from the germline V gene (reference sequence).

This clonotype was counted many times. This chain joins TRBV7-2 and TRBJ1-1; no clear D. V was trimmed by 0 bases and J by 4 bases, leaving 3 bases between them. Per germline, CDR1 SGHTA and CDR2 FQGNSA. This CDR3 spans 12 amino acids. The CDR3 is CASSLAGTEAFF. CDR3 nucleotide sequence: TGTGCCAGCAGCTTAGCGGGCACTGAAGCTTTCTTT.

This clonotype was observed at least ten times. This sequence joins TRBV29-1 and TRBJ2-5; D gene ambiguous. Trimming took off 3 bases at V and 5 bases at J, with 4 bases between the two ends. The CDR3 consists of 10 residues. Germline V CDR1 and CDR2: SQVTM, ANQGSEA. CDR3 in DNA: TGCAGCGTTGACGTGGAGACCCAGTACTTC. Translation gives CSVDVETQYF.

Note on this clonotype: Germline is not matched at one junction end, which may reflect a read error. The V and J genes are TRBV2 and TRBJ2-7; D ambiguous. The germline gives CDR1 SNHLY, CDR2 FYNNEI. This CDR3 spans 12 amino acids. The CDR3 sequence: CASSAQTYGQYF. The CDR3 DNA reads TGTGCCAGCAGTGCACAGACCTACGGGCAGTACTTC.

This clonotype was recorded many times. The chain is built from TRBV29-1 and TRBJ1-4; D perhaps matches TRBD1 (5 bases). V lost 6 bases and J lost 8, with 19 bases in between. Germline V lookup: CDR1 SQVTM, CDR2 ANQGSEA. This CDR3 has 14 amino acids. The CDR3 region has the DNA TGCAGCGTCCATCGGCGGGGGTCGGACGAAAAACTGTTTTTT. Protein: CSVHRRGSDEKLFF.

A few counts support this clonotype. This chain joins TRBV30 and TRBJ1-1; 7 nucleotides align to TRBD1. The length of the CDR3 is 15 residues. Germline loops: CDR1 GTSNPN, CDR2 SVGIG (reference sequence). Trimming took 4 bases from V and 4 from J; bases not matched to a gene: 12. CDR3: CAWTFLTGLGTEAFF. The CDR3 bases are TGTGCCTGGACTTTCTTGACAGGGTTAGGCACTGAAGCTTTCTTT.

CDR3 coding DNA: TGCAGTGCTCGGGACCTGGCAGGGTCCCAGCATTTT. Translation: CSARDLAGSQHF. The chain combines TRBV20-1 with TRBJ1-5; maybe TRBD1 (5 bases). CDR3 length equals 12 residues. Trimming shortened V by 5 bases and J by 11 bases, and 16 bases separated the two germline ends. From germline, CDR1 is DFQATT and CDR2 SNEGSKA (reference sequence).

This clonotype has a handful of counts. The chain joins TRBV9 to TRBJ1-2, with 7 bases aligning to TRBD1. Germline V gene data show CDR1 as SGDLS and CDR2 as YYNGEE. The CDR3 length is 16 residues. V was clipped by 2 bases and J by 2 bases; unmatched bases: 9. CDR3 nucleotides: TGTGCCAGCAGCGTCGGGACAGCTGCGAGAAACTATGGCTACACCTTC. It specifies CASSVGTAARNYGYTF.

The table lists this clonotype with a few counts. V is TRBV12-3 or TRBV12-4 and J is TRBJ2-1, with 10 bases matching TRBD2. The CDR3 loop spans 14 amino acids. With V trimmed by 6 bases and J by 5 bases, 4 bases remained unmatched. In DNA form, the CDR3 reads TGTGCCAGCAGCACTAGCGGGATTAACAATGAGCAGTTCTTC. The encoded protein is CASSTSGINNEQFF.

This clonotype was seen more than once but under ten times. The chain combines TRBV21-1 with TRBJ1-2. TRBV21-1 constitutes a pseudogene. The CDR3 sequence is 9 residues long. The chain's CDR3 is CASSAGYTF. The CDR3 nucleotides read TGTGCCAGCAGCGCTGGCTACACCTTC.

This clonotype showed up just a few times. This chain joins TRBV10-2 and TRBJ2-3; 7 positions match TRBD1. Germline V CDR1 and CDR2: WSHSY, SAAADI. CDR3 size: 15 residues. V gave up 6 bases and J gave up 2 bases; unmatched junction bases: 8. CDR3 sequence reads: CASSRQGITTDTQYF. CDR3 sequence (DNA): TGCGCCAGCAGCCGACAGGGTATAACCACAGATACGCAGTATTTT.

This clonotype turned up a few times. The CDR3 is CASSLPPTELNTEAFF. CDR3 coding DNA: TGTGCCAGCAGCTTGCCTCCGACAGAGTTGAACACTGAAGCTTTCTTT. The genes are TRBV5-6 and TRBJ1-1; the D gene is possibly TRBD1 (5 bases). Germline assignment: CDR1 SGHDT and CDR2 YYEEEE. The CDR3 has 16 residues. Trimming took 1 base from V and 0 from J, leaving 13 bases between them. The variable domain in full, completed from reference TRBV5-6 and TRBJ1-1, reads DAGVTQSPTHLIKTRGQQVTLRCSPKSGHDTVSWYQQALGQGPQFIFQYYEEEERQRGNFPDRFSGHQFPNYSSELNVNALLLGDSALYLCASSLPPTELNTEAFFGQGTRLTVV.

The rearrangement uses TRBV27 and TRBJ2-6, with no clear D. This CDR3 comprises 12 residues. V lost 7 bases to trimming and J lost 3 bases, with 4 bases between them. Germline V gene lookup returns CDR1 MNHEY and CDR2 SMNVEV (reference sequence). The CDR3 loop reads CASTGGANVLTF. The CDR3 coding sequence is TGTGCCAGCACGGGTGGGGCCAACGTCCTGACTTTC. The full variable domain, rest sourced from reference TRBV27 and TRBJ2-6, is EAQVTQNPRYLITVTGKKLTVTCSQNMNHEYMSWYRQDPGLGLRQIYYSMNVEVTDKGDVPEGYKVSRKEKRNFPLILESPSPNQTSLYFCASTGGANVLTFGAGSRLTVL.

This clonotype came up many times. J is TRBJ2-7 and V is TRBV11-3; D might be TRBD1 or TRBD2, each matching 6 bases. Germline assignment: CDR1 SGHNT and CDR2 YENEEA. V was pared by 2 bases and J by 4 bases, with 9 bases between. CDR3 length equals 13 residues. CDR3 nucleotides: TGTGCCAGCAGCTTATCGGGGGCTTACGAGCAGTACTTC. Amino acids: CASSLSGAYEQYF.

Many counts were recorded for this clonotype. The rearrangement joins TRBV28 to TRBJ1-5; 10 bases agree with TRBD1. Germline V CDR1 and CDR2: MDHEN, SYDVKM. The CDR3 covers 16 residues. Trimming removed 6 bases from V and 4 bases from J; junction bases left unmatched: 9. CDR3 loop: CASSSGTGARNQPQHF. In nucleotides, the CDR3 is TGTGCCAGCAGCTCCGGGACAGGGGCCCGTAATCAGCCCCAGCATTTT.

This clonotype was observed many times. The CDR3 protein is CSAPSQGMDSPLHF. DNA of the CDR3: TGCAGTGCCCCCAGCCAGGGTATGGATTCACCCCTCCACTTT. The chain is built from TRBV20-1 and TRBJ1-6, with D tentatively TRBD1 (5 bases). This CDR3 contains 14 residues. Germline V CDR1 and CDR2: DFQATT, SNEGSKA (reference sequence). V gave up 6 bases and J gave up 8 bases, with 17 bases separating them.

The chain combines TRBV2 with TRBJ2-1; TRBD2 matches 9 bases. CDR3 length equals 15 residues. Germline values: CDR1 SNHLY, CDR2 FYNNEI. V gave up 6 bases and J gave up 6 bases; unmatched junction bases: 9. Written as DNA, the CDR3 is TGTGCCAGCAGATCCTCCAGCGGGGGGTCCAATGAGCAGTTCTTC. It specifies CASRSSSGGSNEQFF.

The table lists this clonotype with a few counts. The V and J genes are TRBV4-2 and TRBJ2-6; D may be TRBD1 (6 bases). The CDR3 runs to 16 residues. Trimming cost V 4 bases and J 1 base, with 11 bases left between them. Looked up from germline, CDR1 is LGHNA and CDR2 is YNFKEQ. The CDR3 bases are TGTGCCAGCAGCCGACTACAGGGTTCTGGGGCCAACGTCCTGACTTTC. Protein product: CASSRLQGSGANVLTF.

V and J are TRBV12-3 or TRBV12-4 and TRBJ1-2; no clear D gene. V lost 4 bases and J lost 4, with 4 bases in between. This CDR3 is 11 amino acids long. The CDR3 sequence is CASSWAYGYTF. In DNA, the CDR3 is TGTGCCAGCAGTTGGGCCTATGGCTACACCTTC.

The chain's CDR3 is CSAQGLHEQYF. The DNA for the CDR3 is TGCAGCGCCCAGGGACTCCACGAGCAGTACTTC. V and J are TRBV29-1 and TRBJ2-7, with D perhaps matching TRBD2 (6 bases). This CDR3 has 11 residues. Trimming took 7 bases from V and 5 from J, leaving 12 bases between them. Germline V gives CDR1 SQVTM, CDR2 ANQGSEA.

This clonotype has just a few counts. The chain links TRBV2 to TRBJ1-2; D unresolved. Looked up from germline, CDR1 is SNHLY and CDR2 is FYNNEI. CDR3 length equals 15 residues. With 4 bases removed from V and 0 bases from J, the gap between germline ends came to 12 bases. CDR3 bases: TGTGCCAGCAGTGTGGGGAGGAGCCCTAACTATGGCTACACCTTC. Residues: CASSVGRSPNYGYTF.

The rearrangement uses TRBV29-1 and TRBJ2-2; TRBD2 might be the D (6 bases). The CDR3 runs 14 residues. Trimming removed 3 bases from V and 4 bases from J, with 12 bases in between. Germline V gene sequence: CDR1 SQVTM, CDR2 ANQGSEA. CDR3 amino acids: CSVEEGGATGELFF. The CDR3 bases are TGCAGCGTTGAGGAGGGCGGGGCCACCGGGGAGCTGTTTTTT.